The 13 T cell receptor beta chains reported below all come from one sample, sequenced in a study of T cells in localized non-small cell lung cancer. Produced via immunoSEQ multiplex PCR; TCRdb's table is partial and in-frame only. This repertoire shows about 28,000 clones, around 81% found once; its top ten account for over 4%. Sequenced material: peripheral blood mononuclear cells, taken before any cancer treatment. Receptors originate from a man aged 35-69 years with stage III lung adenocarcinoma.

With regard to this clone: The sample carries other DNA sequences with the same CDR3. The V gene is TRBV19, the J gene TRBJ1-3, with no clear D. CDR3 length: 15 amino acids. The germline gives CDR1 LNHDA, CDR2 SQIVND (reference sequence). V was trimmed by 1 base and J by 0 bases, leaving 7 bases between them. This CDR3 is CASSIAGSSGNTIYF. Here the CDR3 DNA reads TGTGCCAGTAGTATAGCCGGCAGCTCTGGAAACACCATATATTTT. Supplemented by reference TRBV19 and TRBJ1-3, the full variable domain reads DGGITQSPKYLFRKEGQNVTLSCEQNLNHDAMYWYRQDPGQGLRLIYYSQIVNDFQKGDIAEGYSVSREKKESFPLTVTSAQKNPTAFYLCASSIAGSSGNTIYFGEGSWLTVV.

This clone showed up just a few times. The chain combines TRBV6-1 with TRBJ2-1, with 7 bases identical to TRBD1. This CDR3 region has 15 residues. The V and J ends lost 1 base and 5 bases, in that order; junction bases with no gene match: 5. Looked up from germline, CDR1 is MNHNS and CDR2 is SASEGT. Here the CDR3 reads CASSEDGTDNNEQFF. CDR3 nucleotide sequence: TGTGCCAGCAGTGAAGACGGGACAGACAACAATGAGCAGTTCTTC.

The chain couples TRBV10-3 to TRBJ2-7; D not resolved. Germline CDR1 reads ENHRY; CDR2 reads SYGVKD. The CDR3 is made up of 14 amino acids. Trimming shortened V by 2 bases and J by 9 bases, and 17 bases separated the two germline ends. Here the CDR3 reads CAISEELLSKGQYF. For the CDR3, the DNA is TGTGCCATCAGTGAGGAGTTATTGAGTAAAGGGCAGTACTTC.

The chain recombines TRBV11-2 with TRBJ2-1, with D uncertain. CDR1 and CDR2 (germline): SGHAT, FQNNGV. Trimming took 5 bases from V and 0 from J, leaving 14 bases between them. This CDR3 has 16 amino acids. This chain's CDR3 is CASSHPTGSSYNEQFF. CDR3 sequence (DNA): TGTGCCAGCAGCCATCCCACTGGTAGCTCCTACAATGAGCAGTTCTTC. Using reference TRBV11-2 and TRBJ2-1 for the parts outside the CDR3, the full variable domain is EAGVAQSPRYKIIEKRQSVAFWCNPISGHATLYWYQQILGQGPKLLIQFQNNGVVDDSQLPKDRFSAERLKGVDSTLKIQPAKLEDSAVYLCASSHPTGSSYNEQFFGPGTRLTVL.

This clone has a single count. The gene calls are TRBV5-5 and TRBJ2-1, with 8 nucleotides matching TRBD1. Unmatched junction bases numbered 3, after V lost 2 bases and J lost 2 bases. The CDR3 contains 15 residues. Germline V gives CDR1 SGHKS, CDR2 YYEKEE (reference sequence). The chain's CDR3 is CASSLTGGAYNEQFF. CDR3 DNA sequence: TGTGCCAGCAGCTTAACAGGGGGTGCCTACAATGAGCAGTTCTTC.

The rearrangement uses TRBV11-1 and TRBJ2-2; no clear D gene. The CDR3 is 13 residues long. The ends were cut back, 5 bases at V and 4 bases at J, with 8 bases in the middle. The germline V gene encodes CDR1 SGHAT and CDR2 FQDESV (reference sequence). CDR3 bases: TGTGCCAGCAGCGCGACGTCCACCGGGGAGCTGTTTTTT. Translation gives CASSATSTGELFF.

The rearrangement joins TRBV6-5 to TRBJ2-7; TRBD2 matches at 8 bases. Germline V gene lookup returns CDR1 MNHEY and CDR2 SVGAGI. The CDR3 covers 14 residues. With 0 bases clipped from V and 3 bases from J, the junction kept 1 base outside the gene matches. DNA of the CDR3: TGTGCCAGCAGTTACTCCGCGGGGGGCTACGAGCAGTACTTC. Protein sequence: CASSYSAGGYEQYF.

J is TRBJ2-7 and V is TRBV5-5, with D hard to call. The CDR3 is made up of 13 amino acids. Germline V gene data show CDR1 as SGHKS and CDR2 as YYEKEE (reference sequence). V lost 5 bases and J 2 bases, leaving 11 bases between the germline ends. CDR3 in amino acids: CASSWRPTYEQYF. Here the CDR3 DNA reads TGTGCCAGCAGTTGGAGACCCACCTACGAGCAGTACTTC.

The chain recombines TRBV5-1 with TRBJ2-3; 7 bases map to TRBD2. Germline lookup yields CDR1 SGHRS and CDR2 YFSETQ. This CDR3 is built from 15 residues. V shed 2 bases, J shed 4 bases, and the junction held 7 bases outside the gene matches. The CDR3 region is CASSLAGTNADTQYF. The CDR3 DNA follows: TGCGCCAGCAGCTTAGCGGGAACAAACGCAGATACGCAGTATTTT.

This chain joins TRBV4-2 and TRBJ2-5; 9 bases match TRBD1. CDR1 LGHNA and CDR2 YNFKEQ come from the germline V gene. The trim removed 0 bases at V and 4 bases at J, leaving 15 bases unmatched. This CDR3 is 19 amino acids long. The CDR3 DNA reads TGTGCCAGCAGCCAAGATTATTTCGCAGGGACAGGGTTTCGAGAGACCCAGTACTTC. Its protein is CASSQDYFAGTGFRETQYF.

CDR3 protein: CASSLDRGRQFF. CDR3 nucleotide sequence: TGCGCCAGCAGCTTGGACAGGGGGCGGCAGTTCTTC. The V and J genes are TRBV5-1 and TRBJ2-1; 9 bases line up with TRBD1. V trimming: 0 bases; J trimming: 12 bases; junction bases outside the gene matches: 1. The germline V gene encodes CDR1 SGHRS and CDR2 YFSETQ. This CDR3 spans 12 amino acids.

This rearrangement joins TRBV27 to TRBJ1-5; D is undetermined. The CDR3 runs to 14 residues. V was shortened by 4 bases and J by 0 bases, with 7 bases between the two germline ends. Germline CDR1 reads MNHEY; CDR2 reads SMNVEV (reference sequence). The CDR3 coding sequence is TGTGCCAGCAGTTCGGTGATTAGCAATCAGCCCCAGCATTTT. Encoded protein: CASSSVISNQPQHF.

The J gene is TRBJ1-1, the V gene TRBV27, with D uncertain. Germline values: CDR1 MNHEY, CDR2 SMNVEV (reference sequence). CDR3 size: 14 residues. V was cut by 4 bases and J by 4 bases, with 13 bases left in between. The CDR3 region has the DNA TGTGCCAGCAGTTCCCCCTGGAGCAGCACTGAAGCTTTCTTT. Translated, it gives CASSSPWSSTEAFF.